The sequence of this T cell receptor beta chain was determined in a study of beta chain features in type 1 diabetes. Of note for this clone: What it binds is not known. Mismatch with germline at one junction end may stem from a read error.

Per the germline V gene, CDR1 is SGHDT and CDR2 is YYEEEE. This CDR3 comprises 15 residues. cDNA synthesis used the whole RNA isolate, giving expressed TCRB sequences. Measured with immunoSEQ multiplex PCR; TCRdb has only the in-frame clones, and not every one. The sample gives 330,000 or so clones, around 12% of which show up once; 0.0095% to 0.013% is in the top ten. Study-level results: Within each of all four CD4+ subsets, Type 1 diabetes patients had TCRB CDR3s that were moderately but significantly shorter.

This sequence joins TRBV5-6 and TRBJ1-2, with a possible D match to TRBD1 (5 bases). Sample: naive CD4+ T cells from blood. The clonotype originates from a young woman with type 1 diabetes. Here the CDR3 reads CASSWGPPGKTADYF. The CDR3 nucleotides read TGTGCCAGCAGCTGGGGCCCGCCCGGAAAGACAGCGGACTACTTC.